This T cell receptor beta chain comes out of a study of Ad26.COV2.S vaccination and SARS-CoV-2 variants. General study results and limits: TCR breadth and depth analyses may have underestimated total T cell responses. Recipients of vaccine and of placebo showed similar breadth of their non-spike TCR repertoires.

The treatment was: some 19 received Ad26.COV2.S at low or high dose, single or two shots; a few received placebo; per-sample allocation not given. Day 63 following the first vaccine or placebo injection was when the samples were taken. Within Boston, the person who donated was an adult of 18-55 years. This table comes from immunoSEQ multiplex PCR, and its TCRdb copy is limited to in-frame clones, with some not included. The sample has around 300,000 clones, about 86% seen once; the top ten hold approximately 12%. Germline loops: CDR1 MNHEY, CDR2 SVGEGT. V lost 0 bases to trimming and J lost 4 bases; unmatched junction nucleotides: 7. The CDR3 runs 17 residues. Comments on this clone: Its target is not known.

This sequence was found in a person between 18 and 65 years old who received the Ad26.COV2.S COVID-19 vaccine or a placebo. Specimen: peripheral blood, collected in a trial of Ad26.COV2.S vaccine versus placebo. The chain couples TRBV6-2 or TRBV6-3 to TRBJ1-5; 9 positions agree with TRBD1. The CDR3 DNA reads TGTGCCAGCAGTTACTCGCCGGGACAGGGAATTAATCAGCCCCAGCATTTT. As protein: CASSYSPGQGINQPQHF.